This TCR beta chain derives from a study of blood T cell repertoires in COVID-19 (TCRdb year 2020). Notes on the research overall: Samples covering the acute and convalescent phases of COVID-19 were provided by collaborators in the United States, Italy and Spain. The prospective study material was composed of cDNA or gDNA derived from T cells, B-cell-depleted T cells, or PBMCs. Deeply sampled blood TCRbeta repertoires from subjects exposed to, actively infected with, or recovered from COVID-19 were included in the dataset. The repertoires were released in a freely available public database meant as a resource for research on the immune response to SARS-CoV-2. The samples were drawn from two sources: the first 160 participants of the ongoing ImmuneRACE study, and over 1,000 subjects contributed by 6 global collaborators. Sample metadata almost always included a de-identified subject ID, COVID-19 status, age in years and sex. HLA class I and class II types, where available, came from metadata supplied by the sample provider rather than from assay-based typing. Overall study results and their limits: How much clinical and demographic metadata was included differed by source and by participant, and the metadata was provided uncurated.

With regard to this clone: Its antigen has not been determined. Base qualities are not at hand, and no much larger clone is one base apart.

The CDR3 sequence holds 19 residues, the cysteine and phenylalanine included. CDR3 DNA is the only sequence kept; it has 57 bases, read in frame from the first base. The trim is 2 bases for V and 0 bases for J, with a gap of 17 bases between the germline ends. The germline V gene yields MNHNS for CDR1 and SASEGT for CDR2. TCRbeta CDR3 regions were amplified from genomic DNA using the immunoSEQ Assay, a bias-controlled multiplex PCR. The original methods were these. The number of nucleated cells in each sample was estimated by amplification of reference gene primers within the assay. To quantify the absolute abundance of each unique TCRbeta CDR3 rearrangement, sequence reads were collapsed and filtered. For each sample, productive Simpson clonality was calculated as the square root of Simpson's diversity index across productive rearrangements. Sourced from immuneACCESS, this table was stored by TCRdb with only in-frame sequences that have V and J called. A share of the clones is absent; for the studies checked, an unresolved V gene accounts for under half, and the remainder has no known explanation. The DNA gave D and trimming, while V, J and clone size come from that table. Here the sample has about 170,000 clones; approximately 84% occur a single time. The ten largest clonotypes hold under 8.5% of the sample.

Another Seattle source contributed samples from volunteer blood donors who had recovered from COVID-19. Whole blood was collected in K2EDTA tubes by collaborating institutions according to the institutions' own protocols. For TCRbeta analysis, collaborators shipped samples in one of three forms: frozen whole blood, isolated PBMCs, or DNA extracted from either of those sample types. The V and J genes are TRBV6-1 and TRBJ2-6; tentative D gene TRBD2, with 6 bases matching. The sequencing input was peripheral blood. The sequence was collected from a man aged 40-49 years who had recovered from COVID-19. This receptor has the CDR3 CASSESRWGLYSGANVLTF. DNA sequence: TGTGCCAGCAGTGAATCCAGATGGGGACTGTACTCTGGGGCCAACGTCCTGACTTTC.